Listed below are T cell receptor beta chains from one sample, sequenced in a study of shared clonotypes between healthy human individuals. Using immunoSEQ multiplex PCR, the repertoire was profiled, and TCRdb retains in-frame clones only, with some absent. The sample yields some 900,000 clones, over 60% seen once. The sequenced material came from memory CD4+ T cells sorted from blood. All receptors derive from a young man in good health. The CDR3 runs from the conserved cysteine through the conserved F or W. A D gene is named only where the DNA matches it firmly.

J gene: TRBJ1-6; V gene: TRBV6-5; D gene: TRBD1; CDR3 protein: CASSYRDRGQSPLHF
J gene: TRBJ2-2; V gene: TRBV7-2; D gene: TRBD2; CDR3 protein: CASSSPPGTSVAGELFF
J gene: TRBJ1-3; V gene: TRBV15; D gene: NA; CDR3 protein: CATSRDISGNTIYF
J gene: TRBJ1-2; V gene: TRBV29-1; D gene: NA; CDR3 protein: CSVELWGNDGYTF
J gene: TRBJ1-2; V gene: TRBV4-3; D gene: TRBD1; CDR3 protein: CASSQGDRGDYGYTF
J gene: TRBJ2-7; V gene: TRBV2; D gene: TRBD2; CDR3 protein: CASRERGGYEQYF
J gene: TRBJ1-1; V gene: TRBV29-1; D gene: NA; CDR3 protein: CSVANTEAFF
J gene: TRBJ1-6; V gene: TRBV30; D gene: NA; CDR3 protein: CAWMDSGGTPLHF
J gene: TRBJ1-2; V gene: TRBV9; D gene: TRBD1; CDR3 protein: CASSPDREYGYTF
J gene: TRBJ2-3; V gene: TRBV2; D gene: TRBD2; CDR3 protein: CASTLAVYTDTQYF
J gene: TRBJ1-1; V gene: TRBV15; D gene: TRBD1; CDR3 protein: CATSNEGQGARNTEAFF
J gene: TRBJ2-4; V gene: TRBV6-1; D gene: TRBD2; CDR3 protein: CASSEGTSGGVAKNIQYF
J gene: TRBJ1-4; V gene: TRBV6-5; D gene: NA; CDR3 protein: CASRRTNEKLFF
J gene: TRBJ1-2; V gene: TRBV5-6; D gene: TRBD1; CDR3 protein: CASSWDRVGYGYTF
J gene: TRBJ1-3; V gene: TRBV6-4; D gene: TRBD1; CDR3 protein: CASNGQGPPSGNTIYF
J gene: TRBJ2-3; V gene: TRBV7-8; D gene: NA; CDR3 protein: CASSLDDTQYF
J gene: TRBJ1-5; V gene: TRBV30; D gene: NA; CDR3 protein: CAWSVGGYSNQPQHF
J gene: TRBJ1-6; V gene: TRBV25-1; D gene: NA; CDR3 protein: CASSARRESPLHF